Listed here are 3 T cell receptor beta chains from one sample, sequenced in a study of blood T cell repertoires in COVID-19. TCRdb keeps only in-frame clones here, not all; method: immunoSEQ multiplex PCR. This table holds a few hundred thousand clones, about nine tenths found once. Sequencing was performed on peripheral blood. The receptors come from a woman under 40 with COVID-19, enrolled during active disease.

This clone was seen a handful of times. V gene TRBV6-5 combines with J gene TRBJ1-5; D is possibly TRBD1 (6 bases). The CDR3 has 13 amino acids. Germline V gene sequence: CDR1 MNHEY, CDR2 SVGAGI. Trimming removed 6 bases at V and 14 bases at J, with 20 bases between. CDR3 DNA sequence: TGTGCCAGCAGCCCAGCGGGGGGCAGGATGAAGCATTTT. Its translation: CASSPAGGRMKHF.

This chain links TRBV7-3 with TRBJ1-1; D not resolved. Per the germline V gene, CDR1 is SGHTA and CDR2 is FQGTGA. Trimming took 4 bases from V and 5 from J, leaving 11 bases between them. The length of the CDR3 is 13 residues. The CDR3 region has the DNA TGTGCCAGCAGCTCCCATGGCCGAACTGAAGCTTTCTTT. Its translation is CASSSHGRTEAFF.

The rearrangement links TRBV5-4 to TRBJ2-5; D gene unclear. Trimming pared 3 bases from V and 5 bases from J, leaving 8 bases between. Germline CDR1 reads SGHNT; CDR2 reads YYREEE (reference sequence). CDR3 size: 12 residues. The CDR3 sequence is CASSSVLETQYF. The CDR3, as DNA: TGTGCCAGCAGCTCTGTCCTCGAGACCCAGTACTTC.